This T cell receptor (beta chain) is drawn from a study of human T cells and chemical hapten exposure (dated by TCRdb to the early 2020s). With respect to the entire study: For sensitization, 2% DPC in acetone was applied to a roughly 2 cm by roughly 2 cm area of upper inner arm skin. Libraries were pooled for sequencing, and variation in per-sample TCR yields was attributed mainly to small differences in library volumes within the pool. This study followed changes in the peripheral blood TCR repertoire in vivo during primary and secondary sensitization of alopecia patients to the hapten diphenylcyclopropenone (DPC). Around 29 alopecia patients provided blood for TCR sequencing at one to four time points (pre-sensitization, 2, 6 and 24 weeks). Most of the patients in the cohort were female, and the cohort covered alopecia areata with under or over 50% scalp involvement, alopecia totalis and alopecia universalis. Throughout the study period of around 25 weeks, patients also received therapeutic DPC doses to the scalp every week. Blood was sampled from patients pre-sensitization (week 0) and at 2, 6 and about 24 weeks after DPC sensitization. Patch testing on the upper back used Finn chambers containing 0.01% DPC, with scoring done after 6 days according to International Contact Dermatitis Research Group standards.

The method behind the library was RACE. The sequencer listed for this sample is NextSeq 500. During library preparation, unique molecular identifiers were attached to individual cDNA molecules so that TCRs could be counted quantitatively and reproducibly. Each blood RNA sample was used to sequence both TCR alpha and TCR beta chains. The paper's data handling went like this. Samples had a median of 95,638 TCRs, with a range from about 20,000 to 690,600. V, J and CDR3 annotation of the TCR reads was performed with the Decombinator software suite. For the PS versus PT1 abundance plots, all samples were subsampled to the same number of TCRs (28,000). TCRs were defined as expanded if absent before sensitization and observed at least eight times at the 2-week time point. TCRdb handled the public reads itself, with Q25 trimming in fastp and clone calling in MiXCR, and kept productive beta chains. Identical CDR3 protein sequences are pooled into one entry, listed with their most common genes and DNA. The V and J calls and clone size are TCRdb's, not the authors'. For this sample the table gives 150,000 to 200,000 distinct CDR3 sequences, of which about 14% were detected only once. Of the sample, about 1.7% falls within the top ten clones.

This clonotype was seen a handful of times. The target of this receptor is not known. Base qualities are not at hand, and no much larger clone is one base apart. In the paper's terms, the time point label means: patch test 1, 2 weeks after DPC sensitization. The sample's treatment or condition label is to be understood as: therapeutic diphenylcyclopropenone sensitization with weekly scalp DPC. At every patch-test visit, the blood draw took place before the patch test was put on. Patients were eligible if aged 18 to 70, diagnosed with alopecia and judged suitable for DPC therapy, and pregnant patients were excluded. Total RNA was extracted from unfractionated whole blood collected in Tempus Blood RNA tubes. The germline V gene yields SQVTM for CDR1 and ANQGSEA for CDR2. V is pared back by 2 bases and J by 4 bases, with 11 bases lying between the germline termini. The CDR3, from cysteine to phenylalanine, totals 13 residues. CDR3 DNA is the only sequence kept; it has 39 bases, read in frame from the first base.

Beyond this particular receptor, the publication reports: After repeated subsampling, changes were observed in the strength of the expansion versus patch-test correlation and in the threshold at which the correlation became significant. Because every patient had alopecia, a presumed autoimmune disease, the patients' immune response might differ from that of healthy individuals. Significantly more large CDR3 similarity clusters were formed by expanded TCRs than by pre-sensitization or healthy control sets, consistent with antigen-driven responses. DPC sensitization did not change the number of TCRs with a frequency above 1 in 1000, and there was no evidence of changes in global repertoire structure. A positive correlation was found between the number of PT1 expanded TCRs and patch test score, with significance reached at thresholds 8, 16 and 32 but not 4.

The clonotype was recovered from a woman aged 25 to 39 with alopecia areata. Some clones in this sample may be carry-over from other donors' samples. The sequences come from whole blood, collected in connection with sensitization to the hapten diphenylcyclopropenone (DPC). Recombination joined TRBV29-1 with TRBJ2-5; no D gene call is confident. The DNA sequence is given as TGCAGCGTTGAATTTCTAGTAGGAGAGACCCAGTACTTC. Translated, it reads CSVEFLVGETQYF.